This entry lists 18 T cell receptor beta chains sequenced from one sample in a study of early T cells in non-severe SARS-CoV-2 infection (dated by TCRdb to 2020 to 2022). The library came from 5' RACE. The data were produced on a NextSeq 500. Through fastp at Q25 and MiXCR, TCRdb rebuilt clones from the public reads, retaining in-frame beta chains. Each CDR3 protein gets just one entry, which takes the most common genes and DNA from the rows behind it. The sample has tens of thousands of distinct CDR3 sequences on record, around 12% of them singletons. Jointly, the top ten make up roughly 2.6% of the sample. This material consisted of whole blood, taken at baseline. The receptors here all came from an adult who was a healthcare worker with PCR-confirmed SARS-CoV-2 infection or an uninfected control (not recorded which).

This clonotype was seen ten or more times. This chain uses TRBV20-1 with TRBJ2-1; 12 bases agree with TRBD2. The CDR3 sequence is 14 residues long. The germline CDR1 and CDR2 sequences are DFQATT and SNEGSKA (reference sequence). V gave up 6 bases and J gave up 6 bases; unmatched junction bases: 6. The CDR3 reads CSATLAGGRNEQFF. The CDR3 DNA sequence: TGCAGTGCCACCCTAGCGGGGGGGCGCAATGAGCAGTTCTTC.

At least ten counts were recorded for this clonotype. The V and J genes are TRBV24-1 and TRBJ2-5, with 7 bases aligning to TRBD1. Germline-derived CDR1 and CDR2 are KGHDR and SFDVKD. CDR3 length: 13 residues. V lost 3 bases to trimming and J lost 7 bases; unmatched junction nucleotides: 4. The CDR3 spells CATSDAGGRTQYF. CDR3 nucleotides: TGTGCCACCAGTGATGCAGGGGGACGGACCCAGTACTTC.

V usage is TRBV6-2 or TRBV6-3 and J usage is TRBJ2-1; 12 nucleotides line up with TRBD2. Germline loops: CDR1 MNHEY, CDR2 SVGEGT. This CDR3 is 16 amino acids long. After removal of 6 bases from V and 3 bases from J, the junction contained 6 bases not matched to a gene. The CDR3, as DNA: TGTGCCAGCAGCTCCCTAGCGGGGGGGATCTACAATGAGCAGTTCTTC. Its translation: CASSSLAGGIYNEQFF.

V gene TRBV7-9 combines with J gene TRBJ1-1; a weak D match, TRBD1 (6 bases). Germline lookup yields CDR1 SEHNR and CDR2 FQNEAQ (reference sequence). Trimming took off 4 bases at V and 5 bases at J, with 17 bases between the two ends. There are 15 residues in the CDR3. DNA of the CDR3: TGTGCCAGCAGCTCAAACAGACAGGCTGGGACTGAAGCTTTCTTT. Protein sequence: CASSSNRQAGTEAFF.

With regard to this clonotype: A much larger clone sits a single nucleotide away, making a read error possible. CDR3 in amino acids: CASSRDFYEQYF. The CDR3 nucleotides read TGTGCCAGCAGCCGGGACTTCTACGAGCAGTACTTC. This chain uses TRBV5-4 with TRBJ2-7, with a tentative D call TRBD2 (6 bases). V shed 4 bases and J shed 3 bases, with 8 bases lying between them. Germline V gene sequence: CDR1 SGHNT, CDR2 YYREEE (reference sequence). The CDR3 is 12 residues long.

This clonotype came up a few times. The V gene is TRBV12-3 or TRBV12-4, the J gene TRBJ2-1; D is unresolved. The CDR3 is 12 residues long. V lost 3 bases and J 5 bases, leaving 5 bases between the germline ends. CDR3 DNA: TGTGCCAGCAGTTTTGGGGACAATGAGCAGTTCTTC. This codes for CASSFGDNEQFF.

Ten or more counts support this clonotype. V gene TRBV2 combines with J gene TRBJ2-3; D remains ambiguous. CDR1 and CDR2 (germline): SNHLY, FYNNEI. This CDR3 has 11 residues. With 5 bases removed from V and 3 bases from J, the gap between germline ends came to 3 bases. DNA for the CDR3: TGTGCCAGCAGTAATACAGATACGCAGTATTTT. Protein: CASSNTDTQYF.

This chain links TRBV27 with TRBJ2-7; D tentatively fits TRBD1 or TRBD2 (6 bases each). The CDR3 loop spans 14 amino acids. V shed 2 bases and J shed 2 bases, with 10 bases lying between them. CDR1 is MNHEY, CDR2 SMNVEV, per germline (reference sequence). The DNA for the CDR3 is TGTGCCAGCAGTTTAGGGGGGCGGGCCTACGAGCAGTACTTC. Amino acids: CASSLGGRAYEQYF.

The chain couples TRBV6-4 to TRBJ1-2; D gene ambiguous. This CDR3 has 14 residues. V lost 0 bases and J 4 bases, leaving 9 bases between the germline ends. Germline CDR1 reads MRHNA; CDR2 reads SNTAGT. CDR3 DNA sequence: TGTGCCAGCAGTGACTCGGCGGGCGGCTATGGCTACACCTTC. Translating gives CASSDSAGGYGYTF.

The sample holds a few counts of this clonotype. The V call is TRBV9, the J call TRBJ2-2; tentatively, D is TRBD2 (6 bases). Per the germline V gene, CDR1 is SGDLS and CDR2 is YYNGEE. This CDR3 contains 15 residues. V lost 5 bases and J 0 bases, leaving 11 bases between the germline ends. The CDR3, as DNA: TGTGCCAGCAGGGGAGGCGGGTCGAACACCGGGGAGCTGTTTTTT. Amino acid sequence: CASRGGGSNTGELFF. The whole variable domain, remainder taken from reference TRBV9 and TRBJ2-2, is DSGVTQTPKHLITATGQRVTLRCSPRSGDLSVYWYQQSLDQGLQFLIQYYNGEERAKGNILERFSAQQFPDLHSELNLSSLELGDSALYFCASRGGGSNTGELFFGEGSRLTVL.

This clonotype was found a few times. CDR3 residues: CASSYVRGVEAFF. Written as DNA, the CDR3 is TGTGCCAGCAGTTATGTGCGGGGAGTGGAAGCTTTCTTT. The V and J genes are TRBV6-2 or TRBV6-3 and TRBJ1-1; D not resolved. V dropped 3 bases and J dropped 8 bases, with 13 bases sitting between them. CDR1 and CDR2 (germline): MNHEY, SVGEGT. This CDR3 region has 13 residues.

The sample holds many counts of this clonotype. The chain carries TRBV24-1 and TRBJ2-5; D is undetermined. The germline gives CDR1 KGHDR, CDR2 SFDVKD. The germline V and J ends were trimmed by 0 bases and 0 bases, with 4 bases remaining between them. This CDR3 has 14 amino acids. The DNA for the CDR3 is TGTGCCACCAGTGATTTGCGGAACCAAGAGACCCAGTACTTC. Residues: CATSDLRNQETQYF.

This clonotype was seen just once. The CDR3 loop reads CASEIYGSETQYF. CDR3 nucleotides: TGTGCCAGCGAGATATACGGATCAGAGACCCAGTACTTC. The rearrangement joins TRBV7-9 to TRBJ2-5, with D unclear. The CDR3 is 13 amino acids. The germline V gene encodes CDR1 SEHNR and CDR2 FQNEAQ (reference sequence). V was clipped by 8 bases and J by 4 bases, with 14 bases between them.

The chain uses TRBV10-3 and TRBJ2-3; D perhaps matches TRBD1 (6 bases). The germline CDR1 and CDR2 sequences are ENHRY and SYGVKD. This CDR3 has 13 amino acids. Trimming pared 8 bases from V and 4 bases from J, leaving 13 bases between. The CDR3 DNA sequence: TGTGCCATCGCGGAGCAGGGGTCAGATACGCAGTATTTT. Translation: CAIAEQGSDTQYF.

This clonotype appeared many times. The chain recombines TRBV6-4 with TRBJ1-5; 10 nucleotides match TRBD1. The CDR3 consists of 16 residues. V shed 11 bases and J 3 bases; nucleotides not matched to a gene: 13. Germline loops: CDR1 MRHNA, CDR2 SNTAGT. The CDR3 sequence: CAGTPGQGLINQPQHF. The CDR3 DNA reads TGTGCCGGAACACCGGGACAGGGGCTTATCAATCAGCCCCAGCATTTT.

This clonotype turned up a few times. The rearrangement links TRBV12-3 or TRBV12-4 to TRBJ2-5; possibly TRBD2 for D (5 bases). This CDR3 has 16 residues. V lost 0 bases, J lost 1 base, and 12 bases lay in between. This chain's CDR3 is CASSLASSRGQETQYF. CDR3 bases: TGTGCCAGCAGTTTAGCGTCCAGTCGGGGCCAAGAGACCCAGTACTTC.

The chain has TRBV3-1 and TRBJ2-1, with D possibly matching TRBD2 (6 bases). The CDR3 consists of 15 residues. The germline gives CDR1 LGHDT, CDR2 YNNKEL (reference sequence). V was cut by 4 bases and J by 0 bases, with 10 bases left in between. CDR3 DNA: TGTGCCAGCAGCCGGGGGGAGAGCTCCTACAATGAGCAGTTCTTC. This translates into CASSRGESSYNEQFF.

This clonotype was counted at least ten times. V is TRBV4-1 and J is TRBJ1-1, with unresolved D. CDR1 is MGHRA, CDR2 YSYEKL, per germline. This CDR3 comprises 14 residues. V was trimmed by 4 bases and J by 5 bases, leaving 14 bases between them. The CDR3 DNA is TGCGCCAGCAGCCCACCATTGGTTCGGACTGAAGCTTTCTTT. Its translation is CASSPPLVRTEAFF.